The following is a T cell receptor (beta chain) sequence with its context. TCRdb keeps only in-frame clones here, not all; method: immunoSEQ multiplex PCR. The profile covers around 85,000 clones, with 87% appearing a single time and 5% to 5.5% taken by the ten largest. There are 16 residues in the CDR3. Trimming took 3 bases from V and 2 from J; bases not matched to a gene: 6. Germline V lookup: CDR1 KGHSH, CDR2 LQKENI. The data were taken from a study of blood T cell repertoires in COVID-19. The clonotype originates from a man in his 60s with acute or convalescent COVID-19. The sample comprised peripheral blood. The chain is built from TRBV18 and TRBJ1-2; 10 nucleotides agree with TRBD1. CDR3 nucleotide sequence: TGTGCCAGCTCACCTGCGGGACAGGGGTCCAACTATGGCTACACCTTC. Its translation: CASSPAGQGSNYGYTF. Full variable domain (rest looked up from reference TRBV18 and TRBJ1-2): NAGVMQNPRHLVRRRGQEARLRCSPMKGHSHVYWYRQLPEEGLKFMVYLQKENIIDESGMPKERFSAEFPKEGPSILRIQQVVRGDSAAYFCASSPAGQGSNYGYTFGSGTRLTVV.